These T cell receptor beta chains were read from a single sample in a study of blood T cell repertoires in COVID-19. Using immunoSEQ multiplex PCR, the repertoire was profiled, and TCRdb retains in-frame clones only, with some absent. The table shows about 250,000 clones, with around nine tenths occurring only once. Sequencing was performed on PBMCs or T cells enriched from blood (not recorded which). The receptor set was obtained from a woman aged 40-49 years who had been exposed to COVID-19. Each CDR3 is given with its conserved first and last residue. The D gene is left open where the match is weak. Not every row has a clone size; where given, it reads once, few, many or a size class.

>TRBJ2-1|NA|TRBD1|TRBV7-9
CASSTWTGEQFF
TGTGCCAGCAGCACATGGACAGGGGAGCAGTTCTTC
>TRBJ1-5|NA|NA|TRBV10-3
CAIWDKDQPQHF
TGTGCCATCTGGGACAAAGATCAGCCCCAGCATTTT
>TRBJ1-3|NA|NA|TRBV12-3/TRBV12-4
CASRRDSGNTIYF
TGTGCCAGCAGACGAGACTCTGGAAACACCATATATTTT
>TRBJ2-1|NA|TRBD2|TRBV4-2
CASSSLAEEAGNEQFF
TGTGCCAGCAGCTCCCTAGCGGAGGAGGCCGGCAATGAGCAGTTCTTC
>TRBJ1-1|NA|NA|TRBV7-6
CASSSEARLGTEAFF
TGTGCCAGCAGCTCGGAGGCCAGATTGGGCACTGAAGCTTTCTTT
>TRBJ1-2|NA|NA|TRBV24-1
CATAGQLSDGYTF
TGTGCCACCGCGGGCCAGCTCTCGGATGGCTACACCTTC
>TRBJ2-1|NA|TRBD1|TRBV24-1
CATSPTDRGYNEQFF
TGTGCCACCAGTCCCACAGACAGGGGGTACAATGAGCAGTTCTTC
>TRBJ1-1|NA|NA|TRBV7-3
CASSLNQGGEAFF
TGTGCCAGCAGCTTAAATCAGGGTGGTGAAGCTTTCTTT
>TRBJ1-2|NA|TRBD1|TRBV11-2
CASSLGFSGGSGYTF
TGTGCCAGCAGCTTAGGGTTTTCAGGGGGCTCTGGCTACACCTTC
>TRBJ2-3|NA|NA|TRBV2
CASSQNQILRGTTDTQYF
TGTGCCAGCAGCCAAAACCAAATACTCAGGGGAACAACAGATACGCAGTATTTT
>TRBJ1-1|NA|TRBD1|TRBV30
CASNRGLRTEAFF
TGTGCTTCAAACAGGGGTTTGAGGACTGAAGCTTTCTTT
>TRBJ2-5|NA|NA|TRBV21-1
CASSKDGVKTGETQYF
TGTGCCAGCAGCAAAGACGGGGTCAAAACGGGGGAGACCCAGTACTTC
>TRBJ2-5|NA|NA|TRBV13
CASSSSTTIKETQYF
TGTGCCAGCAGCTCGAGCACTACCATAAAAGAGACCCAGTACTTC
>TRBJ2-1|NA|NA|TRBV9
CASRPWDSGNEQFF
TGTGCCAGCAGACCCTGGGATAGCGGAAATGAGCAGTTCTTC
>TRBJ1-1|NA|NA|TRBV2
CASSEARGGVEAFF
TGTGCCAGCAGTGAAGCGCGAGGGGGGGTCGAAGCTTTCTTT
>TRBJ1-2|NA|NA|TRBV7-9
CASSPTGSYGYTF
TGTGCCAGCAGCCCTACAGGATCATATGGCTACACCTTC
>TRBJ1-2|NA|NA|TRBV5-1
CASQREVRSNYGYTF
TGCGCCAGCCAGCGGGAAGTCCGGTCTAACTATGGCTACACCTTC
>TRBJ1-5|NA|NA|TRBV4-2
CASSQDPSSSNQPQHF
TGTGCCAGCAGCCAAGACCCGAGCTCTAGCAATCAGCCCCAGCATTTT
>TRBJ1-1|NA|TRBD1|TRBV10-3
CAISDLDRGTEAFF
TGTGCCATCAGTGATCTAGACAGGGGCACTGAAGCTTTCTTT
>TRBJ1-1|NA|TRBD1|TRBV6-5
CASRTGANTEAFF
TGTGCCAGCCGGACAGGGGCGAACACTGAAGCTTTCTTT
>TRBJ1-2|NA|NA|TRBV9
CASSVEQGHSGYTF
TGTGCCAGCAGCGTAGAACAGGGTCATAGTGGCTACACCTTC
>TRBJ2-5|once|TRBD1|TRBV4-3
CASSQGVRTGGYETQYF
TGCGCCAGCAGCCAAGGGGTTCGGACAGGGGGCTATGAGACCCAGTACTTC
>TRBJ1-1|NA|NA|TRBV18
CASSLFSGKNTEAFF
TGTGCCAGCTCGCTCTTTTCCGGGAAGAACACTGAAGCTTTCTTT
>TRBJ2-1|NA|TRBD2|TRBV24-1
CATSDPPGSGSLFDEQFF
TGTGCCACCAGTGATCCCCCCGGTAGCGGGAGTCTCTTCGATGAGCAGTTCTTC
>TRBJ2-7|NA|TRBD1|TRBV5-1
CASSQYTGDEQYF
TGCGCCAGCAGCCAGTATACAGGGGACGAGCAGTACTTC
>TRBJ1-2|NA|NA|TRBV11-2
CASSLWASSNYGYTF
TGTGCCAGCAGCTTATGGGCCAGTTCTAACTATGGCTACACCTTC
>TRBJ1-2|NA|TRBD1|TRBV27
CASSLHRGGEGYTF
TGTGCCAGCAGTTTACACAGGGGGGGTGAGGGCTACACCTTC